This T cell receptor (beta chain) was retrieved from a study of T-cell memory formation after mild COVID-19. TCRdb re-analysed the 5' RACE reads in MiXCR, keeping a single row per CDR3 protein. The table shows some 450,000 distinct CDR3 sequences, with about 19% occurring only once. This sequence originates from an adult woman who had mild COVID-19 (a few samples of this study predate the infection). Cell type and time point are not known. Sequenced input: PBMCs or a T cell subset sorted from them (not recorded which).

The CDR3 sequence is CASSQDLAGATNTDTQYF. CDR3 DNA sequence: TGCGCCAGCAGCCAAGATTTAGCGGGGGCCACGAACACAGATACGCAGTATTTT. The chain combines TRBV4-1 with TRBJ2-3; 9 nucleotides align to TRBD2. Germline CDR1 MGHRA, CDR2 YSYEKL. CDR3 length: 18 amino acids. Trimming cost V 0 bases and J 2 bases; bases outside gene matches: 9.